This record looks at one T cell receptor (beta chain) sequence and its context. Its antigen has not been determined. The input lacks base qualities; no much larger clone sits a single base away. Library prep was done by the immunoSEQ multiplex PCR assay. For the multiplex PCR, a mixture combining 60 forward primers for TCR Vbeta segments and 13 reverse primers for TCR Jbeta segments was used. The CDR3 region of rearranged TCR beta genes was amplified from genomic DNA by a multiplex PCR assay. Amplified TCR beta libraries were sequenced as 87-base-pair reads on the Illumina HiSeq System. In the paper's pipeline: In a later analysis, some 80 million unique TCR beta chains were counted across the 666 repertoires, and about 9.9 million of these chains were shared by at least two donors. A nearest-neighbor algorithm error-corrected the raw reads and collapsed the reads into unique sequences, merging closely related sequences to remove PCR and sequencing errors. To assign V, D and J gene segments, CDR3 sequences were aligned to IMGT reference sequences. For a sequence to be retained, a match of at least six nucleotides to both a V gene segment and a J gene segment was required. A rearrangement counted as productive if the CDR3 had no stop codons and remained in frame with V and J, and every other rearrangement counted as non-productive. Following IMGT convention, CDR3 was defined as the stretch from the second conserved V-encoded cysteine to the conserved J-encoded phenylalanine. In an earlier analysis of approximately 500 of the donors, sequences lacking an unambiguous match to a single V gene segment were excluded. In an earlier analysis of around 600 of the donors, V segments were called functional above 56.7% productive rearrangements and were called segregating when the between-donor standard deviation exceeded 5%. A statistical classification framework was built for diagnosing cytomegalovirus status from the catalog of TCR beta chain sequences. In a later analysis, TCR nucleotide sequences were compared against IMGT/GENE-DB human TR gene sequences so that V and J genes could be assigned. Using the TCRdist pipeline, a later analysis assigned CDR3 sequences along with most-parsimonious VDJ recombination scenarios. In a later analysis, each TCR beta chain was defined by its CDR3 amino acid sequence together with its V-gene family, and reads lacking a unique V-gene family were excluded. In a later analysis, around 600 highly shared, low-generation-probability nucleotide sequences were removed to address suspected cross-contamination and a sequencing artifact. In a later analysis, a clonal expansion index for each public chain was calculated from normalized within-repertoire ranks of inferred template counts. In a later analysis, generation probabilities were computed with a VDJ recombination model fitted to out-of-frame rearrangements, and the resulting probabilities were checked against IGoR. Hypergeometric tests were used in a later analysis to score TCR-TCR, TCR-HLA and TCR-CMV co-occurrence, with a repertoire-size bias correction applied to the TCR pairs. To estimate false discovery rates, a later analysis permuted the HLA or CMV assignments 20 times. In a later analysis, co-occurring TCRs were grouped using DBSCAN, and TCRdist sequence similarity was added for clustering within HLA-allele-positive subsets. Co-occurrence clustering excluded repertoires with fewer than 30,000 or more than 120,000 public chains, plus five with anomalous nucleotide sharing. The immuneACCESS repertoire file appears here via TCRdb, limited to in-frame rearrangements. These files lack a portion of the clones; in checked studies, under half of the deficit traces to unresolved V genes, and the cause of the others is not known. The V and J calls and clone size are taken from that table; D and trimming were inferred from the DNA. The sample profile shows about 200,000 clones; about four fifths of them were found once. The ten biggest clones cover roughly 0.4% of the sample.

The cohort was made up of around 720 healthy bone marrow donors. At the time of sampling, all cohort members were nominally healthy, though unrecorded immune exposures were likely present. The donor was CMV seropositive and was included in the group of 300 or so seropositive cohort members. A peripheral blood sample was provided by each donor, and peripheral blood mononuclear cells were used for TCR beta sequencing. The Qiagen DNeasy Blood Extraction Kit was used to extract genomic DNA from the blood cell samples. This sample is drawn from a study of cytomegalovirus exposure and HLA in healthy donors (dated by TCRdb to the late 2010s). About the study as a whole: An earlier analysis of some 600 of the donors reported approximately 260 Gb of sequence data and 117 million unique TCR beta sequences obtained from 180 million or so T cells. The number of donors typed differed by locus, with roughly 620-630 for A, B, C, DRB1 and DQB1, 522 for DQA1, approximately 570 for DPA1, and over 400 for DPB1. The study aimed to test whether signatures of past pathogen exposure could be identified by cataloging public T cell receptors. On average, over 200,000 unique TCR beta nucleotide sequences were sequenced per donor among a few hundred genotyped donors of the cohort, with 15% to 20% of those sequences being non-productive. In an earlier analysis of 587 of the donors, high-throughput TCR beta sequencing was used to judge whether each TCR beta V gene segment behaved as functional or pseudogenic. A later genetic analysis used genome-wide SNP genotypes for about 55% of the 666 donors, treating that subset as a discovery cohort. Class I and class II HLA loci were covered by the typing at four-digit resolution. Among the approximately 430 genotyped donors, around 81% belonged to the genetic ancestry cluster associated with self-reported Caucasian donors. An early release that covered 500 to 800 HLA-typed donors contained approximately 300 gigabases of sequencing data and tens of millions of unique TCR sequences. All discovery cohort repertoires had been generated on a single sequencing platform. The T cell repertoires of around 730 subjects were profiled by immunosequencing and related to cytomegalovirus serostatus. The study combined high-throughput TCR immunosequencing, statistical association of individual TCRs with disease status, and machine learning to predict cytomegalovirus infection status. In a later analysis, previously published TCR beta repertoires from more than 500 donors were re-analyzed and high-resolution HLA genotyping was added so that TCR occurrence patterns could be studied. The later analysis used no new phenotypic data to find candidate immune exposures, relying instead on TCR beta sequences and their occurrence across donors. Because of strong linkage in the cohort, roughly five DR-DQ haplotypes were treated as single units for association and clustering. Donor age, sex, ethnicity and CMV serostatus were collected together with the repertoire data. Besides the first cohort of 666 subjects, a separate validation cohort made up of over 100 different subjects was used. Beyond this particular receptor, the publication reports: A further reported finding was that TCR beta sequences accurately predicted the HLA-A and HLA-B alleles for most subjects in the first cohort. In a later analysis, several top co-occurrence clusters were reported to appear linked to parvovirus B19, influenza, CMV and Epstein-Barr virus. While some public TCRs were present in many individuals, most TCR sequences turned up only very rarely across donors. According to a later analysis, most CMV-associated TCR beta chains appeared to be HLA-restricted, and the HLA associations seemed to be driven largely by CMV exposure. Correlated functional status among segregating V segments might reflect linkage disequilibrium, but an unknown experimental factor could not be ruled out. An earlier analysis of around 540 of the donors showed that most TCR beta V segments appeared in productive rearrangements either about 90% or about 30% of the time, which broadly matched IMGT annotations. Sequencing depth was assumed to be roughly uniform across donors in the presence/absence analyses, though that assumption may not hold. In this cohort, only TCR beta chains were sequenced, and detectable features were limited by the absence of alpha or paired-chain data. Immune exposure information for the cohort was limited to CMV serostatus. According to a later analysis, TCR association rates differed among HLA loci, with DRB1 alleles showing the most associated TCRs and HLA-C alleles showing the fewest. When HLA alleles, especially DR and DQ, strongly co-occurred, attributing TCR associations to individual alleles was difficult. A cluster of highly shared sequence variants was judged likely to be a technical artifact of the sequencing pipeline. In a later genetic analysis, fewer N-insertions in productive TCRs were reported among donors in an Asian-associated ancestry cluster than the roughly 670-donor mean. A few of the identified cytomegalovirus-associated TCR beta chains were confirmed in vitro to be specific for cytomegalovirus antigens. An association between a missense DCLRE1C variant and V-gene and J-gene trimming of TCR beta chains was found in a later genetic analysis and replicated in an independent cohort. Because HLA typing was unavailable for some donors at each locus, only the typed subset was used in association tests. It was suggested by the authors that the approach could potentially be generalized to other disease states and immunological phenotypes. In both the original and validation cohorts, the classifier was reported to diagnose cytomegalovirus status with high specificity and sensitivity. A later analysis associated approximately 17,000 TCR beta sequences with specific HLA alleles at a false discovery rate of 0.05. Compared with equally common non-associated chains, HLA-associated TCR beta chains in a later analysis were more clonally expanded and had lower generation probabilities. A total of 150 or so TCR beta chains were listed by the study as associated with cytomegalovirus. Because counts were too low, roughly 16 rarely observed V segments, including chromosome 9 orphons, were left out of the earlier analysis of some 600 of the donors.

The receptor was isolated from a male donor in good health and CMV-seropositive. Sequenced input: PBMCs.

The CDR3 protein sequence reads: CASSDSTGGDGELFF. The sequenced DNA: TGTGCCAGCAGTGATTCGACAGGAGGAGACGGGGAGCTGTTTTTT. The rearranged segments are TRBV25-1 and TRBJ2-2; TRBD1 could be the D gene, as 6 bases match. According to the germline V gene, CDR1 reads MGHDK and CDR2 reads SYGVNS. Counted from cysteine to phenylalanine, this CDR3 has 15 amino acids. The retained sequence is limited to the CDR3, 45 bases, with the frame set at the first base. The junction shows trimming of 3 bases on V and 7 bases on J, plus 15 bases between the germline ends.